The text below deals with one T cell receptor beta chain. This entry belongs to a study of PD-1 blockade in mismatch repair-deficient tumors. V lost 4 bases and J 8 bases, leaving 9 bases between the germline ends. The CDR3 runs to 11 residues. Germline loops: CDR1 SGDLS, CDR2 YYNGEE. The protocol was immunoSEQ multiplex PCR, while the TCRdb copy is restricted to in-frame clones and leaves out a portion. Among approximately 40,000 clones listed, 70% to 80% were seen once. TCR sequencing covered a few patients who responded to pembrolizumab. The rearrangement uses TRBV9 and TRBJ1-2; D unresolved. The TCR was taken from an adult with mismatch repair-deficient cancer. The sequenced sample was peripheral blood, obtained 4 weeks after starting pembrolizumab. CDR3 residues: CASSSRLGYTF. The CDR3 DNA follows: TGTGCCAGCAGCTCCCGATTGGGCTACACCTTC.